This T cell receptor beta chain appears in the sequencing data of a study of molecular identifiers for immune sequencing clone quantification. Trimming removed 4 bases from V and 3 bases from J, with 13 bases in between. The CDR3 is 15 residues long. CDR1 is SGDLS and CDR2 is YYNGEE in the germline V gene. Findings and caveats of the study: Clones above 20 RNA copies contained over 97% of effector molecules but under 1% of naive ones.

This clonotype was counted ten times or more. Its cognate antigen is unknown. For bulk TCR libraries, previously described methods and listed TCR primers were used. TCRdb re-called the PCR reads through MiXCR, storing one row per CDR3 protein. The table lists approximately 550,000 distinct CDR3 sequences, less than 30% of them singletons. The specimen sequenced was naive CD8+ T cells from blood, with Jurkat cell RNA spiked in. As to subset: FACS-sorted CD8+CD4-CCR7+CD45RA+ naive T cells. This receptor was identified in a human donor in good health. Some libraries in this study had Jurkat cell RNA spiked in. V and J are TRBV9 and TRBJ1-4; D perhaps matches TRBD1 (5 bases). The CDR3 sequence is CASSPGGASNEKLFF. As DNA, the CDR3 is TGTGCCAGCAGCCCCGGAGGGGCATCTAATGAAAAACTGTTTTTT.